This T cell receptor (beta chain) was retrieved from a study of PD-1 blockade in classical Hodgkin lymphoma. Overall study findings and caveats: Complete responders' baseline diversity resembled that of newly diagnosed patients.

Profiling relied on immunoSEQ multiplex PCR, and the TCRdb table lists in-frame clones only, not all of them. The sample shows about 60,000 clones, more than 75% of them seen only once. Brentuximab vedotin exposure varied among the patients, all of whom had relapsed after autologous stem cell transplantation. Germline V lookup: CDR1 SGHTA, CDR2 FQGNSA. The J segment lost 10 bases and the V segment lost 1 base, leaving 11 bases of the junction unmatched. The CDR3 spans 16 residues. As regards this clone: Its antigen is not known.

This chain connects TRBV7-2 to TRBJ2-1; 9 nucleotides line up with TRBD2. This TCR derives from a human donor with classical Hodgkin lymphoma. The source material was peripheral blood mononuclear cells (PBMCs), sampled at baseline. Here the CDR3 reads CASSLGRVLAGWEQFF. The CDR3 region has the DNA TGTGCCAGCAGCTTAGGGCGGGTTCTAGCGGGATGGGAGCAGTTCTTC.